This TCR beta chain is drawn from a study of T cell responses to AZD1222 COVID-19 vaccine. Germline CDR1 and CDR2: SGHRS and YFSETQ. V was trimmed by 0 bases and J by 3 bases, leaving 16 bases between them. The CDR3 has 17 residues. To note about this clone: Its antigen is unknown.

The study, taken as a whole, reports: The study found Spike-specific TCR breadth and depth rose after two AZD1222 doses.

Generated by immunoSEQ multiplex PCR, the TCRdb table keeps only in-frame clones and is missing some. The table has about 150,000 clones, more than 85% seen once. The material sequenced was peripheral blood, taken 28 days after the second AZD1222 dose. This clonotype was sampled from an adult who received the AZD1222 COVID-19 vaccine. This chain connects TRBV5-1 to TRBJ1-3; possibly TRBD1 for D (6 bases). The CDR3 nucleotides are TGCGCCAGCAGCTTGGGTAGTCGGGGGGCGCATGGAAACACCATATATTTT. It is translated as CASSLGSRGAHGNTIYF.